The next 18 T cell receptor beta chains were all read from a single sample in a study of beta chain features in type 1 diabetes. Findings and caveats of the study: Moderate yet significant TCRB CDR3 shortening was seen in Type 1 diabetes patients in all four CD4+ subsets.

The sequenced template was cDNA made from the entire isolated RNA. Produced via immunoSEQ multiplex PCR; TCRdb's table is partial and in-frame only. This sample has about 360,000 clones, with around 13% found just once. Their antigens are not known. The material sequenced was naive CD4+ T cells from blood. These receptors all come from a woman between 18 and 29 years old with type 1 diabetes.

Only a few counts were recorded for this clone. The chain has TRBV30 and TRBJ1-2, with a tentative D call TRBD1 (5 bases). Trimming left V 2 bases short and J 4 bases short, with 11 bases between. The CDR3 has 13 residues. Germline V gene sequence: CDR1 GTSNPN, CDR2 SVGIG (reference sequence). CDR3 coding DNA: TGTGCCTGGAGTCCTGACAGCATCTATGGCTACACCTTC. This gives the protein CAWSPDSIYGYTF.

The sample holds a few counts of this clone. The chain combines TRBV29-1 with TRBJ2-1, with 11 nucleotides matching TRBD2. Losses at the gene ends were 4 bases for V and 8 bases for J; bases not matched to a gene: 13. Germline V gene data show CDR1 as SQVTM and CDR2 as ANQGSEA. This CDR3 region has 16 residues. The CDR3 loop reads CSVAPSIAGGADEQFF. In DNA form, the CDR3 reads TGCAGCGTTGCCCCTTCAATAGCGGGAGGGGCCGATGAGCAGTTCTTC.

This chain connects TRBV28 to TRBJ2-5; a possible D gene is TRBD2 (6 bases). CDR1 and CDR2 (germline): MDHEN, SYDVKM. Trimming cost V 8 bases and J 1 base, with 17 bases left between them. The CDR3 runs 15 residues. CDR3 coding DNA: TGTGCCAGCGACTCTGGCGGGAACCTCCAAGAGACCCAGTACTTC. It translates to CASDSGGNLQETQYF. The full variable domain, completed using reference TRBV28 and TRBJ2-5, is DVKVTQSSRYLVKRTGEKVFLECVQDMDHENMFWYRQDPGLGLRLIYFSYDVKMKEKGDIPEGYSVSREKKERFSLILESASTNQTSMYLCASDSGGNLQETQYFGPGTRLLVL.

This clone came up a few times. CDR3: CASTEAAEAFF. The DNA for the CDR3 is TGTGCCAGCACCGAAGCCGCTGAAGCTTTCTTT. V is TRBV28 and J is TRBJ1-1; the D is unclear. CDR3 size: 11 residues. CDR1 and CDR2 from the germline V gene are MDHEN and SYDVKM. V gave up 7 bases and J gave up 6 bases, with 9 bases separating them.

The chain couples TRBV13 to TRBJ1-5, with D perhaps matching TRBD1 (5 bases). The CDR3 contains 15 residues. Looked up from germline, CDR1 is PRHDT and CDR2 is FYEKMQ (reference sequence). V was trimmed by 0 bases and J by 6 bases, leaving 12 bases between them. CDR3 protein: CASSLGQGGGQPQHF. CDR3 in DNA: TGTGCCAGCAGCTTAGGTCAGGGCGGGGGTCAGCCCCAGCATTTT.

The chain employs TRBV28 and TRBJ1-1; TRBD1 might be the D (6 bases). V lost 3 bases, J lost 1 base, and 18 bases lay in between. The germline V gene encodes CDR1 MDHEN and CDR2 SYDVKM. The CDR3 is made up of 17 amino acids. The CDR3 region is CASSLGFPGQQNTEAFF. The CDR3 bases are TGTGCCAGCAGTTTGGGATTCCCTGGACAGCAGAACACTGAAGCTTTCTTT.

This clone has a handful of counts. The chain carries TRBV5-1 and TRBJ2-3; maybe TRBD2 (5 bases). Germline CDR1 SGHRS, CDR2 YFSETQ. The CDR3 has 17 amino acids. V was clipped by 4 bases and J by 1 base, with 19 bases between them. The chain's CDR3 is CASSGDTWERRTDTQYF. DNA for the CDR3: TGCGCCAGCAGCGGAGACACCTGGGAGAGGCGCACAGATACGCAGTATTTT.

This clone was seen a few times. V gene TRBV18 combines with J gene TRBJ1-5, with D maybe TRBD1 (5 bases). Germline assignment: CDR1 KGHSH and CDR2 LQKENI. Deletions cut 2 bases from V and 0 bases from J, with 11 bases between. This CDR3 has 16 amino acids. The CDR3 reads CASSPGAGNSNQPQHF. The DNA for the CDR3 is TGTGCCAGCTCACCAGGGGCAGGTAATAGCAATCAGCCCCAGCATTTT.

With respect to this clone: The sample has other DNA sequences that encode this CDR3 too. The chain carries TRBV28 and TRBJ2-3; TRBD1 is a possible D gene (7 bases). CDR3 length: 14 amino acids. Trimming removed 6 bases at V and 0 bases at J, with 10 bases between. Germline CDR1 reads MDHEN; CDR2 reads SYDVKM. The CDR3 region is CASSSGGSTDTQYF. DNA for the CDR3: TGTGCCAGCAGCTCAGGGGGGAGCACAGATACGCAGTATTTT.

This clone was seen only a few times. V gene TRBV5-1 combines with J gene TRBJ1-1, with 8 bases lining up with TRBD1. V dropped 3 bases and J dropped 10; count of bases not matched to a gene: 14. CDR1 SGHRS and CDR2 YFSETQ come from the germline V gene. This CDR3 comprises 15 residues. CDR3 coding DNA: TGCGCCAGCAGCTCGACCACCGGCAGGGGGCATGTAGCTTTCTTT. Amino acid sequence: CASSSTTGRGHVAFF.

The gene calls are TRBV19 and TRBJ1-2; D uncertain. Per germline, CDR1 LNHDA and CDR2 SQIVND (reference sequence). V dropped 9 bases and J dropped 2 bases, with 7 bases sitting between them. CDR3 length equals 11 residues. The CDR3 DNA sequence: TGTGCCAGCAGGCTAAACTATGGCTACACCTTC. It yields the protein CASRLNYGYTF.

The rearrangement links TRBV2 to TRBJ2-5; 9 bases align to TRBD2. The CDR3 is made up of 15 amino acids. Germline V gives CDR1 SNHLY, CDR2 FYNNEI. After removal of 3 bases from V and 5 bases from J, the junction contained 7 bases not matched to a gene. CDR3 bases: TGTGCCAGCAGTGAGGGCGGGAGGGCCTGGGAGACCCAGTACTTC. Its protein product is CASSEGGRAWETQYF.

The chain carries TRBV11-2 and TRBJ2-7; TRBD1 might be the D (5 bases). This CDR3 comprises 14 residues. Germline V gives CDR1 SGHAT, CDR2 FQNNGV. V was pared by 3 bases and J by 5 bases, with 14 bases between. CDR3 sequence reads: CASSFAGSFDEQYF. The CDR3, as DNA: TGTGCCAGCAGCTTTGCAGGGTCGTTTGACGAGCAGTACTTC.

The chain is built from TRBV15 and TRBJ2-2, with no clear D. Germline CDR1 LNHNV, CDR2 YYDKDF (reference sequence). The V and J ends lost 7 bases and 5 bases respectively, with 11 bases between them. This CDR3 has 13 amino acids. CDR3 DNA: TGTGCCACCACGAGTCGGGTGACCGGGGAGCTGTTTTTT. Its protein product is CATTSRVTGELFF.

This sequence joins TRBV4-1 and TRBJ2-5, with 8 bases fitting TRBD2. V shed 1 base, J shed 5 bases, and the junction held 12 bases outside the gene matches. The CDR3 runs 17 residues. CDR1 MGHRA and CDR2 YSYEKL come from the germline V gene. The CDR3 DNA reads as TGCGCCAGCAGCCAAGTCCCAGCGGGAGATCTCTACGAGACCCAGTACTTC. This gives the protein CASSQVPAGDLYETQYF.

J is TRBJ2-3 and V is TRBV7-8; TRBD1 aligns across 8 bases. This CDR3 has 13 residues. V gave up 3 bases and J gave up 6 bases; unmatched junction bases: 2. In germline, CDR1 is SGHVS, CDR2 FQNEAQ. Here the CDR3 reads CASSFQGADTQYF. In nucleotides, the CDR3 is TGTGCCAGCAGCTTTCAGGGGGCGGATACGCAGTATTTT.

This clone has more than one count but fewer than ten. The chain links TRBV7-8 to TRBJ2-6, with a tentative D call TRBD1 (5 bases). The CDR3 contains 19 residues. V was clipped by 5 bases and J by 4 bases, with 24 bases between them. Looked up from germline, CDR1 is SGHVS and CDR2 is FQNEAQ. CDR3 protein: CASSRPRVFRFGGANVLTF. In nucleotides, the CDR3 is TGTGCCAGCAGCCGTCCCAGGGTATTTCGTTTTGGCGGGGCCAACGTCCTGACTTTC. The full variable domain, rest sourced from reference TRBV7-8 and TRBJ2-6, is GAGVSQSPRYKVAKRGQDVALRCDPISGHVSLFWYQQALGQGPEFLTYFQNEAQLDKSGLPSDRFFAERPEGSVSTLKIQRTQQEDSAVYLCASSRPRVFRFGGANVLTFGAGSRLTVL.

V and J are TRBV7-9 and TRBJ2-1; 13 bases line up with TRBD2. The CDR3 spans 16 residues. Germline assignment: CDR1 SEHNR and CDR2 FQNEAQ (reference sequence). The ends lost 6 bases at V and 4 bases at J; junction bases unmatched: 6. The CDR3 nucleotides read TGTGCCAGCAGTCCCCCGGGACTAGCGGGATACAATGAGCAGTTCTTC. Translating gives CASSPPGLAGYNEQFF.